This TCR beta chain is drawn from a study of PD-L1 blockade in urothelial cancer. Study context: The number of prior chemotherapy regimens per patient was 0 to 3.

This clone was seen only a few times. This sample's time point: peripheral blood 6 weeks after treatment start. Spike-ins of synthetic TCR analog templates went into each PCR. Data came from immunoSEQ multiplex PCR; TCRdb stores just in-frame clones and leaves some out. There are tens of thousands of clones in the sample; about 88% occur only once, and roughly 2.5% lies in the top ten. This sample comprised PBMCs, obtained around atezolizumab (anti-PD-L1) treatment. The TCR originated in a man between 65 and 80 years old with urothelial cancer.

CDR3 in DNA: TGTGCCAGCTCACAGACCGGACAGGGTGTAGGCTACACCTTC. It yields the protein CASSQTGQGVGYTF. The J gene is TRBJ1-2, the V gene TRBV18; 8 bases agree with TRBD1. The CDR3 runs to 14 residues. The J segment lost 8 bases and the V segment lost 4 bases, leaving 9 bases of the junction unmatched. Germline V lookup: CDR1 KGHSH, CDR2 LQKENI.